Listed here are 2 T cell receptor beta chains from one sample, sequenced in a study of T-cell memory formation after mild COVID-19. TCRdb called the 5' RACE reads again in MiXCR, with one record for every CDR3 protein. The data contain around 320,000 distinct CDR3 sequences, over 11% of them singletons. The sample taken for sequencing was PBMCs or a T cell subset sorted from them (not recorded which). These receptors originate from a man between 18 and 29 years old who had mild COVID-19 (a few samples of this study predate the infection). Cell type and time point are not known.

This clonotype occurred a few times. The V and J genes are TRBV5-1 and TRBJ2-5; a weak D match, TRBD2 (6 bases). Germline V gene sequence: CDR1 SGHRS, CDR2 YFSETQ. Between the trimmed V and J ends, which lost 9 bases and 4 bases, there was a span of 19 bases. This CDR3 spans 14 amino acids. CDR3 bases: TGCGCCACGCGGGCGGGACCCAGCCCAGAGACCCAGTACTTC. Protein product: CATRAGPSPETQYF.

In its sample, this clonotype was seen many times. The V gene is TRBV9, the J gene TRBJ2-3; D might be TRBD2 (6 bases). The CDR3 has 13 amino acids. Germline V gene data show CDR1 as SGDLS and CDR2 as YYNGEE. Trimming removed 4 bases at V and 4 bases at J, with 10 bases between. CDR3 sequence: CASSRGLADTQYF. In DNA, the CDR3 is TGTGCCAGCAGCCGGGGGTTGGCAGATACGCAGTATTTT.